The TCR beta chain described here comes from a study of blood T cell repertoires in COVID-19. Across the study: PBMCs, B-cell-depleted T cells, or T cells provided the cDNA or gDNA that made up the material.

Per germline, CDR1 LGHNA and CDR2 YSLEER. This CDR3 region has 12 residues. V was clipped by 6 bases and J by 3 bases, with 6 bases between them. As processed by the authors: Quantification of nucleated cells was approximated via reference gene primer amplification. The table came from immunoSEQ multiplex PCR; TCRdb's copy has only in-frame clones and leaves some out. Clonal size and the V and J genes are those of that table, whereas D and trimming came from the DNA. Of about 160,000 clones detected, 87% appear once; the ten largest clones hold about 3.9%. This clone was seen a few times. The material sequenced was peripheral blood. This clonotype was obtained from a woman aged 55-70 years who had recovered from COVID-19. The chain links TRBV4-3 to TRBJ2-1; D ambiguous. The CDR3 sequence: CASSYSYNEQFF. In DNA, the CDR3 is TGCGCCAGCAGTTACAGCTACAATGAGCAGTTCTTC.